Presented here are 25 T cell receptor beta chains from one specimen sequenced in a study of blood T cells in healthy people across ages. For the second PCR, which ran for roughly 6 to 11 cycles, a sample-barcoded 5' primer and a J-beta primer mix were used. TCRdb passed the 5' RACE reads through MiXCR, listing each CDR3 protein once. The table lists roughly 730,000 distinct CDR3 sequences, more than 55% of them singletons. The sequenced sample was blood. These receptors were taken from a man in his forties or fifties in good health.

Only a few counts were recorded for this clonotype. V is TRBV12-3 or TRBV12-4 and J is TRBJ2-5; D tentatively reads TRBD1 or TRBD2 (5 bases each). V gave up 2 bases and J gave up 1 base, with 14 bases separating them. The CDR3 covers 16 residues. CDR3 amino acids: CASSLTLHGTQETQYF. The CDR3 nucleotides read TGTGCCAGCAGTTTAACCCTACACGGGACCCAAGAGACCCAGTACTTC.

CDR3 sequence: CASSQAPDRHNEQFF. The CDR3 nucleotides are TGTGCCAGCAGCCAAGCCCCTGACAGACACAATGAGCAGTTCTTC. The chain carries TRBV14 and TRBJ2-1, with a tentative D call TRBD1 (5 bases). Germline lookup yields CDR1 SGHDN and CDR2 FVKESK. V was pared by 1 base and J by 5 bases, with 12 bases between. The CDR3 loop spans 15 amino acids.

V is TRBV4-2 and J is TRBJ2-3; 12 bases agree with TRBD2. The CDR3 loop spans 19 amino acids. V trimming: 0 bases; J trimming: 2 bases; junction bases outside the gene matches: 9. From germline, CDR1 is LGHNA and CDR2 YNFKEQ. This chain's CDR3 is CASSQDLVASGRATDTQYF. The CDR3 coding sequence is TGTGCCAGCAGCCAAGATTTGGTCGCTAGCGGGAGGGCCACAGATACGCAGTATTTT.

The V and J genes are TRBV19 and TRBJ1-5; D not resolved. This CDR3 has 13 residues. V was pared by 4 bases and J by 4 bases, with 8 bases between. The germline gives CDR1 LNHDA, CDR2 SQIVND (reference sequence). CDR3 amino acids: CASSTQKNQPQHF. CDR3 nucleotides: TGTGCCAGTAGTACACAGAAGAATCAGCCCCAGCATTTT.

This clonotype was observed once. V and J are TRBV6-1 and TRBJ2-3; 8 bases line up with TRBD1. The CDR3 extends over 15 amino acids. The ends lost 8 bases at V and 1 base at J; junction bases unmatched: 8. Looked up from germline, CDR1 is MNHNS and CDR2 is SASEGT. CDR3 loop: CASGFDRGGTDTQYF. The CDR3 coding sequence is TGTGCCAGCGGCTTCGACAGGGGAGGCACAGATACGCAGTATTTT.

The gene calls are TRBV7-2 and TRBJ1-6; 7 bases line up with TRBD1. With 3 bases clipped from V and 10 bases from J, the junction kept 6 bases outside the gene matches. CDR3 length: 14 residues. Per germline, CDR1 SGHTA and CDR2 FQGNSA. The CDR3 here is CASSFKGQSSPLHF. As DNA, the CDR3 is TGTGCCAGCAGCTTTAAGGGACAGAGCTCACCCCTCCACTTT. The entire variable domain, with the rest obtained from reference TRBV7-2 and TRBJ1-6, is as follows: GAGVSQSPSNKVTEKGKDVELRCDPISGHTALYWYRQSLGQGLEFLIYFQGNSAPDKSGLPSDRFSAERTGGSVSTLTIQRTQQEDSAVYLCASSFKGQSSPLHFGNGTRLTVT.

Concerning this clonotype: A read error is possible here, since a much larger clone lies one base away. The chain couples TRBV29-1 to TRBJ2-5; D not certain. Germline V gives CDR1 SQVTM, CDR2 ANQGSEA. This CDR3 has 10 residues. Trimming removed 3 bases from V and 5 bases from J, with 4 bases in between. The CDR3 is CSVERETQYF. CDR3 nucleotides: TGCAGCGTTGAGAGGGAGACCCAGTACTTC. The full variable domain, completed using reference TRBV29-1 and TRBJ2-5, is SAVISQKPSRDICQRGTSLTIQCQVDSQVTMMFWYRQQPGQSLTLIATANQGSEATYESGFVIDKFPISRPNLTFSTLTVSNMSPEDSSIYLCSVERETQYFGPGTRLLVL.

In its sample, this clonotype was seen a few times. This sequence joins TRBV28 and TRBJ2-7; no reliable D call. This CDR3 is built from 13 residues. In germline, CDR1 is MDHEN, CDR2 SYDVKM. Trimming shortened V by 4 bases and J by 6 bases, and 13 bases separated the two germline ends. As DNA, the CDR3 is TGTGCCAGCAGTTCCCTACGGGTGGGCGAGCAGTACTTC. This translates into CASSSLRVGEQYF.

This chain uses TRBV15 with TRBJ2-4; no clear D gene. The closer fit of TRBJ2-7 to the DNA end suggests the J call may be wrong. CDR1 and CDR2 from the germline V gene are LNHNV and YYDKDF (reference sequence). This CDR3 spans 14 amino acids. CDR3 nucleotides: TGTGCCACCAGGGATAACGACGCCTCCTACGAGCAGTACTTC. As protein: CATRDNDASYEQYF.

The chain employs TRBV9 and TRBJ2-3, with D unresolved. V was clipped by 0 bases and J by 6 bases, with 8 bases between them. The germline gives CDR1 SGDLS, CDR2 YYNGEE. This CDR3 spans 13 amino acids. The chain's CDR3 is CASSVDYRDTQYF. The CDR3 nucleotides read TGTGCCAGCAGCGTAGACTATAGGGATACGCAGTATTTT.

The DNA of the CDR3 is TGTGCCAGCAGCGTTAATGACTTTAACTATGGCTACACCTTC. Its translation: CASSVNDFNYGYTF. The genes are TRBV7-9 and TRBJ1-2, with D unclear. Germline loops: CDR1 SEHNR, CDR2 FQNEAQ (reference sequence). Trimming removed 5 bases from V and 1 base from J, with 11 bases in between. The CDR3 covers 14 residues.

This chain connects TRBV5-1 to TRBJ2-1; a possible D gene is TRBD2 (6 bases). In germline, CDR1 is SGHRS, CDR2 YFSETQ. V was clipped by 7 bases and J by 10 bases, with 18 bases between them. There are 13 residues in the CDR3. The CDR3: CASSQDPAGEQFF. In nucleotides, the CDR3 is TGCGCCAGCTCACAGGACCCGGCGGGGGAGCAGTTCTTC.

This clonotype was seen just once. The chain recombines TRBV24-1 with TRBJ2-7; D is undetermined. Per the germline V gene, CDR1 is KGHDR and CDR2 is SFDVKD. The V gene lost 4 bases and the J gene lost 2 bases, with 2 bases spanning the gap. CDR3 size: 11 residues. The CDR3 DNA follows: TGTGCCACCAGTGACCCCTACGAGCAGTACTTC. Residues: CATSDPYEQYF.

The J gene is TRBJ2-7, the V gene TRBV4-2; 9 bases are a match to TRBD1. Germline CDR1 reads LGHNA; CDR2 reads YNFKEQ. This CDR3 comprises 17 residues. The junction had 12 bases not matched to a gene; V was cut back by 4 bases and J by 2 bases. Here the CDR3 reads CASSPERPGQGAYEQYF. The DNA of the CDR3 is TGTGCCAGCAGCCCAGAACGACCGGGACAGGGAGCCTACGAGCAGTACTTC.

As regards this clonotype: A much larger clone sits a single nucleotide away, making a read error possible. The chain couples TRBV4-3 to TRBJ2-7; D unclear. Germline loops: CDR1 LGHNA, CDR2 YSLEER. The CDR3 extends over 12 amino acids. Trimming removed 4 bases from V and 7 bases from J, with 11 bases in between. In nucleotides, the CDR3 is TGCGCCAGCAGCCGGGTTTCCGATGAGCAGTACTTC. Its translation is CASSRVSDEQYF.

Note on this clonotype: Its ends do not fully match the called genes, so a read error is possible. This chain links TRBV12-3 or TRBV12-4 with TRBJ2-3; D call uncertain. There are 13 residues in the CDR3. DNA of the CDR3: TGTGCCAGCAGTACTGGGTCCGCAGATGCGCAGTATTTT. Translated: CASSTGSADAQYF.

This chain links TRBV5-4 with TRBJ1-1; 8 bases match TRBD1. V shed 4 bases and J 5 bases; nucleotides not matched to a gene: 4. Germline values: CDR1 SGHNT, CDR2 YYREEE (reference sequence). CDR3 size: 13 residues. CDR3 sequence: CASSLQGVTEAFF. The CDR3 region has the DNA TGTGCCAGCAGCCTACAGGGGGTGACTGAAGCTTTCTTT.

The V call is TRBV7-3, the J call TRBJ1-1; D may be TRBD1 (6 bases). V was clipped by 0 bases and J by 2 bases, with 13 bases between them. Germline V gene data show CDR1 as SGHTA and CDR2 as FQGTGA. The CDR3 totals 16 residues. Here the CDR3 reads CASSLTPTGKNTEAFF. CDR3 DNA: TGTGCCAGCAGCTTAACCCCCACAGGGAAAAACACTGAAGCTTTCTTT.

This chain connects TRBV29-1 to TRBJ2-7, with D tentatively TRBD2 (6 bases). Per germline, CDR1 SQVTM and CDR2 ANQGSEA. This CDR3 spans 14 amino acids. The V gene lost 7 bases and the J gene lost 5 bases, with 21 bases spanning the gap. CDR3 sequence: CSAGGTAAGHEQYF. The CDR3 region has the DNA TGCAGCGCTGGGGGGACGGCCGCGGGCCACGAGCAGTACTTC.

In this sample, this clonotype turned up a few times. This chain uses TRBV2 with TRBJ1-5; weak D call: TRBD1 (5 bases). The germline CDR1 and CDR2 sequences are SNHLY and FYNNEI. The CDR3 spans 12 residues. V gave up 9 bases and J gave up 3 bases, with 9 bases separating them. The CDR3 DNA reads TGTGCCAGTGGGGGACTCAATCAGCCCCAGCATTTT. It specifies CASGGLNQPQHF.

This chain uses TRBV27 with TRBJ2-3; no clear D. V gave up 3 bases and J gave up 6 bases, with 16 bases separating them. The CDR3 runs to 15 residues. Germline V gene data show CDR1 as MNHEY and CDR2 as SMNVEV (reference sequence). The chain's CDR3 is CASSLASGFGDTQYF. CDR3 DNA sequence: TGTGCCAGCAGTTTGGCGTCCGGGTTTGGGGATACGCAGTATTTT.

This chain connects TRBV5-1 to TRBJ2-3; D might be TRBD1 (6 bases). Germline V CDR1 and CDR2: SGHRS, YFSETQ. V lost 1 base and J 6 bases, leaving 15 bases between the germline ends. CDR3 size: 15 residues. As DNA, the CDR3 is TGCGCCAGCAGCTTGCTGGGCGGCCAGGGGGATACGCAGTATTTT. Amino acids: CASSLLGGQGDTQYF.

The chain has TRBV29-1 and TRBJ2-2; 10 bases map to TRBD1. The ends lost 6 bases at V and 7 bases at J; junction bases unmatched: 8. CDR3 length: 14 amino acids. From germline, CDR1 is SQVTM and CDR2 ANQGSEA. The CDR3, as DNA: TGCAGCGTGGCCGGGACAGGGGTTGGCGGGGAGCTGTTTTTT. It encodes CSVAGTGVGGELFF.

V gene TRBV12-3 or TRBV12-4 combines with J gene TRBJ2-7; 13 bases match TRBD2. This CDR3 spans 19 amino acids. V gave up 5 bases and J gave up 0 bases; unmatched junction bases: 13. CDR3 nucleotides: TGTGCCAGCAGTGCCGGGACTAGCGGGATGTTGTGGAGCTCCTACGAGCAGTACTTC. Protein: CASSAGTSGMLWSSYEQYF.

This clonotype occurred a few times. This chain uses TRBV29-1 with TRBJ2-1, with 8 bases aligning to TRBD2. The CDR3 loop spans 11 amino acids. The germline CDR1 and CDR2 sequences are SQVTM and ANQGSEA. V lost 8 bases, J lost 12 bases, and 9 bases stayed unmatched. CDR3 sequence (DNA): TGCAGCTCGGGGATGGCGGGGGGGCAGTTCTTC. It translates to CSSGMAGGQFF.